The 29 T cell receptor beta chains given below trace back to one sample, sequenced in a study of blood T cells in healthy people across ages. The use of a sample-barcoded 5' primer and a J-beta primer mix characterized a second PCR of roughly 6 to 11 cycles. TCRdb passed the 5' RACE reads through MiXCR, listing each CDR3 protein once. This table has roughly 1.9 million distinct CDR3 sequences, 30% to 40% appearing once. Sequencing was done on a sample of blood. These receptors came from a human donor in good health.

The chain is built from TRBV6-2 or TRBV6-3 and TRBJ2-1; no firm D call. The CDR3 is 19 amino acids. Trimming pared 2 bases from V and 3 bases from J, leaving 23 bases between. Per germline, CDR1 MNHEY and CDR2 SVGEGT. The CDR3 DNA is TGTGCCAGCAGTTACAATATATTGGCGGAGTCCCCCAACTACAATGAGCAGTTCTTC. Its protein product is CASSYNILAESPNYNEQFF.

This chain connects TRBV12-3 or TRBV12-4 to TRBJ2-7; 7 bases agree with TRBD1. The CDR3 loop spans 13 amino acids. The V segment lost 6 bases and the J segment 7 bases; nucleotides outside the gene matches: 9. CDR3 coding DNA: TGTGCCAGCAGATCAACAGGGGTTAGGGAGCAGTACTTC. Protein: CASRSTGVREQYF.

The V and J genes are TRBV25-1 and TRBJ1-2, with D unresolved. This CDR3 comprises 13 residues. Per the germline V gene, CDR1 is MGHDK and CDR2 is SYGVNS. The germline V and J ends were trimmed by 3 bases and 4 bases, with 9 bases remaining between them. The CDR3 loop reads CASSDYITYGYTF. CDR3 coding DNA: TGTGCCAGCAGTGATTACATTACCTATGGCTACACCTTC.

The CDR3 nucleotides are TGTGCCAGCAGCTCCGGACGGACCCCCAGCACAGATACGCAGTATTTT. The encoded protein is CASSSGRTPSTDTQYF. This chain uses TRBV11-3 with TRBJ2-3; no reliable D call. V lost 4 bases, J lost 0 bases, and 14 bases lay in between. This CDR3 has 16 residues. Per germline, CDR1 SGHNT and CDR2 YENEEA.

With respect to this clonotype: The junction departs from the called germline gene at one end, perhaps through a read error. The V gene is TRBV6-4, the J gene TRBJ2-6, with TRBD1 as a possible D gene (5 bases). Per the germline V gene, CDR1 is MRHNA and CDR2 is SNTAGT. The length of the CDR3 is 14 residues. The CDR3 loop reads CASYRPSGANVPTF. The CDR3 DNA reads TGTGCCAGCTACAGACCCTCTGGGGCCAACGTCCCGACTTTC.

This clonotype has only one observation. The V gene is TRBV5-6, the J gene TRBJ2-3; 10 nucleotides line up with TRBD1. Germline assignment: CDR1 SGHDT and CDR2 YYEEEE. This CDR3 is 16 amino acids long. The trim removed 4 bases at V and 2 bases at J, leaving 7 bases unmatched. The DNA of the CDR3 is TGTGCCAGCAGCCGGGACAGGGGATTCGCCACAGATACGCAGTATTTT. This sequence encodes CASSRDRGFATDTQYF.

A few counts support this clonotype. This chain links TRBV7-3 with TRBJ1-1; tentatively, D is TRBD1 (5 bases). This CDR3 is built from 14 residues. Germline V lookup: CDR1 SGHTA, CDR2 FQGTGA. Between the trimmed V and J ends, which lost 5 bases and 4 bases, there was a span of 14 bases. The CDR3 spells CASSPDWGSTEAFF. The CDR3 nucleotides read TGTGCCAGCAGCCCCGACTGGGGGAGCACTGAAGCTTTCTTT.

The V gene is TRBV7-3, the J gene TRBJ1-1; possibly TRBD1 for D (5 bases). The germline V and J ends were trimmed by 5 bases and 4 bases, with 17 bases remaining between them. Germline lookup yields CDR1 SGHTA and CDR2 FQGTGA. CDR3 size: 15 residues. CDR3 DNA sequence: TGTGCCAGCAGCCGGGACGGTTCCGAGGGCACTGAAGCTTTCTTT. This codes for CASSRDGSEGTEAFF.

CDR3 protein: CSARVLGGVLQYF. Here the CDR3 DNA reads TGCAGTGCTAGAGTTTTAGGGGGGGTTTTGCAGTACTTC. The chain combines TRBV20-1 with TRBJ2-5, with D possibly being TRBD2 (7 bases). CDR1 and CDR2 from the germline V gene are DFQATT and SNEGSKA (reference sequence). V lost 1 base to trimming and J lost 11 bases, with 17 bases between them. The CDR3 sequence is 13 residues long.

Ten or more counts support this clonotype. This chain connects TRBV29-1 to TRBJ2-3; TRBD2 might be the D (5 bases). This CDR3 spans 14 amino acids. Trimming shortened V by 6 bases and J by 2 bases, and 15 bases separated the two germline ends. CDR1 and CDR2 (germline): SQVTM, ANQGSEA. CDR3 amino acids: CSVRGDPLTDTQYF. The CDR3 DNA reads TGCAGCGTCCGGGGTGATCCCCTCACAGATACGCAGTATTTT.

The genes are TRBV5-1 and TRBJ2-5, with TRBD2 matching 12 bases. The end of the DNA is better explained by TRBJ2-7, so the J call may be wrong. This CDR3 spans 17 amino acids. Germline lookup yields CDR1 SGHRS and CDR2 YFSETQ. CDR3 nucleotide sequence: TGCGCCAGCAGCTCCCCCTCTAGCGGGAGGGTAAGCTACGAGCAGTACTTC. Its translation is CASSSPSSGRVSYEQYF.

This chain connects TRBV10-3 to TRBJ2-4, with 7 bases aligning to TRBD1. This CDR3 has 12 residues. Germline lookup yields CDR1 ENHRY and CDR2 SYGVKD. The trim removed 6 bases at V and 7 bases at J, leaving 3 bases unmatched. The CDR3 protein is CAISRQGNIQYF. In DNA, the CDR3 is TGTGCCATCAGCCGACAGGGCAACATTCAGTACTTC.

CDR3 DNA sequence: TGCAGTGCTAGCCGTGGGCGTAACTATGGCTACACCTTC. It specifies CSASRGRNYGYTF. The chain has TRBV20-1 and TRBJ1-2; no firm D call. Germline V CDR1 and CDR2: DFQATT, SNEGSKA (reference sequence). The CDR3 covers 13 residues. Trimming took 3 bases from V and 1 from J, leaving 9 bases between them.

This chain uses TRBV7-8 with TRBJ1-5; D call uncertain. V shed 10 bases and J shed 9 bases, with 22 bases lying between them. The germline V gene encodes CDR1 SGHVS and CDR2 FQNEAQ. The CDR3 contains 14 residues. CDR3 DNA sequence: TGTGCCACCACGTCAGCAGGATTCGATCGGCCCCAGCATTTT. Translation: CATTSAGFDRPQHF.

This clonotype was seen a few times. The chain has TRBV4-2 and TRBJ2-5, with TRBD2 as a possible D gene (5 bases). V lost 4 bases and J 5 bases, leaving 14 bases between the germline ends. This CDR3 has 14 residues. Germline CDR1 and CDR2: LGHNA and YNFKEQ. This CDR3 reads CASSPRLRGETQYF. CDR3 nucleotide sequence: TGTGCCAGCAGCCCCCGTCTACGCGGGGAGACCCAGTACTTC.

This clonotype came up many times. This chain connects TRBV29-1 to TRBJ2-6; no firm D call. With 6 bases removed from V and 0 bases from J, the gap between germline ends came to 6 bases. The germline CDR1 and CDR2 sequences are SQVTM and ANQGSEA. The CDR3 is 13 amino acids. CDR3 in amino acids: CSVPGSGANVLTF. Written as DNA, the CDR3 is TGCAGCGTCCCGGGCTCTGGGGCCAACGTCCTGACTTTC. Drawing the rest from reference TRBV29-1 and TRBJ2-6, the complete variable domain is SAVISQKPSRDICQRGTSLTIQCQVDSQVTMMFWYRQQPGQSLTLIATANQGSEATYESGFVIDKFPISRPNLTFSTLTVSNMSPEDSSIYLCSVPGSGANVLTFGAGSRLTVL.

V is TRBV6-2 or TRBV6-3 and J is TRBJ2-1; TRBD2 aligns across 10 bases. CDR3 length equals 15 residues. CDR1 and CDR2 from the germline V gene are MNHEY and SVGEGT. J gave up 9 bases and V 6 bases, and 11 bases lay outside the gene matches. The CDR3 DNA follows: TGTGCCAGCAGCCTAGCGGGGGCCTCCCCGGGTGAGCAGTTCTTC. Amino acids: CASSLAGASPGEQFF.

This clonotype has a handful of counts. This chain links TRBV27 with TRBJ2-1; D gene uncertain. The CDR3 spans 14 residues. Germline CDR1 is MNHEY and CDR2 is SMNVEV (reference sequence). V was shortened by 3 bases and J by 7 bases, with 13 bases between the two germline ends. As DNA, the CDR3 is TGTGCCAGCAGTTTGTCCTTTGCGTTTAATGAGCAGTTCTTC. As protein: CASSLSFAFNEQFF.

This clonotype has at least ten counts. The chain carries TRBV29-1 and TRBJ1-2; the D is unclear. The germline CDR1 and CDR2 sequences are SQVTM and ANQGSEA. The V end was cut by 2 bases, the J end by 4 bases, with 11 bases between. This CDR3 has 13 amino acids. This CDR3 is CSVERGLGYGYTF. The CDR3 DNA sequence: TGCAGCGTTGAACGGGGATTAGGCTATGGCTACACCTTC. Filled out from reference TRBV29-1 and TRBJ1-2, the complete variable domain reads SAVISQKPSRDICQRGTSLTIQCQVDSQVTMMFWYRQQPGQSLTLIATANQGSEATYESGFVIDKFPISRPNLTFSTLTVSNMSPEDSSIYLCSVERGLGYGYTFGSGTRLTVV.

This clonotype came up a few times. The chain links TRBV12-5 to TRBJ1-1; D is possibly TRBD1 (6 bases). The V gene's germline CDR1 is LGHNT and CDR2 FRNRAP. CDR3 size: 15 residues. Trimming left V 4 bases short and J 4 bases short, with 16 bases between. The CDR3 region is CASGCPGGACTEAFF. The CDR3 DNA is TGTGCTAGTGGTTGCCCGGGGGGCGCCTGCACTGAAGCTTTCTTT.

The chain is built from TRBV6-4 and TRBJ2-1; 9 nucleotides agree with TRBD2. Germline trimming cut 6 bases from V and 2 bases from J; bases unmatched to any gene: 11. This CDR3 spans 17 amino acids. The germline V gene encodes CDR1 MRHNA and CDR2 SNTAGT. This CDR3 reads CASSESGLAYTYNEQFF. The CDR3 DNA reads TGTGCCAGCAGCGAATCGGGACTAGCCTATACCTACAATGAGCAGTTCTTC.

The rearrangement joins TRBV2 to TRBJ2-3; D is unclear. The germline gives CDR1 SNHLY, CDR2 FYNNEI. Trimming pared 7 bases from V and 6 bases from J, leaving 14 bases between. There are 13 residues in the CDR3. The CDR3 reads CASTAALPDTQYF. CDR3 DNA sequence: TGTGCCAGCACTGCTGCCCTCCCGGATACGCAGTATTTT.

The rearrangement links TRBV5-1 to TRBJ1-2, with 8 nucleotides matching TRBD1. This CDR3 has 14 amino acids. Trimming took 4 bases from V and 7 from J; bases not matched to a gene: 9. Germline V gene sequence: CDR1 SGHRS, CDR2 YFSETQ. In DNA, the CDR3 is TGCGCCAGCAGCCCGTTGACAGGGGCCATTGGCTACACCTTC. Translating gives CASSPLTGAIGYTF.

This clonotype occurred a few times. The chain uses TRBV7-2 and TRBJ2-5; maybe TRBD2 (6 bases). Trimming shortened V by 2 bases and J by 0 bases, and 10 bases separated the two germline ends. This CDR3 is built from 15 residues. Germline values: CDR1 SGHTA, CDR2 FQGNSA. The CDR3 here is CASSLTRDYQETQYF. DNA for the CDR3: TGTGCCAGCAGCTTAACACGGGACTACCAAGAGACCCAGTACTTC. Drawing the rest from reference TRBV7-2 and TRBJ2-5, the complete variable domain is GAGVSQSPSNKVTEKGKDVELRCDPISGHTALYWYRQSLGQGLEFLIYFQGNSAPDKSGLPSDRFSAERTGGSVSTLTIQRTQQEDSAVYLCASSLTRDYQETQYFGPGTRLLVL.

V gene TRBV7-9 combines with J gene TRBJ2-5, with D possibly TRBD2 on 6 matching bases. The CDR3 runs 15 residues. Trimming stripped 5 bases from V and 3 bases from J, with 16 bases between. The germline CDR1 and CDR2 sequences are SEHNR and FQNEAQ (reference sequence). The DNA for the CDR3 is TGTGCCAGCAGCCTTCTGGAGGGATCGGAAGAGACCCAGTACTTC. The encoded protein is CASSLLEGSEETQYF.

The sample holds a few counts of this clonotype. The chain recombines TRBV4-3 with TRBJ2-5, with 14 bases fitting TRBD2. The CDR3 consists of 17 residues. Germline CDR1 and CDR2: LGHNA and YSLEER. V was pared by 1 base and J by 2 bases, with 3 bases of the junction left unmatched. The CDR3 is CASSQARTSGGQETQYF. The CDR3 nucleotides read TGCGCCAGCAGCCAAGCTCGGACTAGCGGGGGGCAAGAGACCCAGTACTTC.

This clonotype is a singleton in its sample. The V call is TRBV18, the J call TRBJ2-3; D may be TRBD2 (5 bases). Germline assignment: CDR1 KGHSH and CDR2 LQKENI. V was shortened by 4 bases and J by 0 bases, with 14 bases between the two germline ends. CDR3 length: 16 residues. CDR3 bases: TGTGCCAGCTCACTGCGCCAACCGGGAAGCACAGATACGCAGTATTTT. Amino acids: CASSLRQPGSTDTQYF. The variable domain in full, completed from reference TRBV18 and TRBJ2-3, reads NAGVMQNPRHLVRRRGQEARLRCSPMKGHSHVYWYRQLPEEGLKFMVYLQKENIIDESGMPKERFSAEFPKEGPSILRIQQVVRGDSAAYFCASSLRQPGSTDTQYFGPGTRLTVL.

This sequence joins TRBV20-1 and TRBJ2-2; no reliable D call. V shed 3 bases and J shed 8 bases, with 10 bases lying between them. Germline V gene data show CDR1 as DFQATT and CDR2 as SNEGSKA (reference sequence). The CDR3 length is 12 residues. As DNA, the CDR3 is TGCAGTGCTAGTAAAGTGCGGGGGGAGCTGTTTTTT. Translating gives CSASKVRGELFF.

This clonotype showed up just a few times. The chain has TRBV7-9 and TRBJ2-5; 10 bases fit TRBD2. The CDR3 has 15 amino acids. The ends lost 1 base at V and 4 bases at J; junction bases unmatched: 3. Germline V gene lookup returns CDR1 SEHNR and CDR2 FQNEAQ (reference sequence). CDR3: CASSLVIAGGETQYF. The CDR3 region has the DNA TGTGCCAGCAGCTTAGTCATAGCGGGGGGAGAGACCCAGTACTTC.